The source of this T cell receptor beta chain is a study of cytomegalovirus exposure and HLA in healthy donors. Germline V CDR1 and CDR2: SGHRS, YFSETQ. With 3 bases removed from V and 6 bases from J, the gap between germline ends came to 10 bases. This CDR3 is 13 amino acids long. Use of 60 Vbeta and 13 Jbeta primers characterized the PCR. Data came from immunoSEQ multiplex PCR; TCRdb stores just in-frame clones and leaves some out. This sample has fewer than 250,000 clones, with about four fifths found just once. The receptor was derived from a man aged 35 to 55 in good health and CMV-seropositive. The chain combines TRBV5-1 with TRBJ2-1; no definite D call. Sequencing was done on a sample of PBMCs. The CDR3 DNA follows: TGCGCCAGCAGCTCCACCCCCAGCAATGAGCAGTTCTTC. As protein: CASSSTPSNEQFF.